A selection of T cell receptor beta chains follows, all from one sample in a study of response to subunit inactivated influenza vaccine. TCRdb used MiXCR to reprocess the RT-PCR reads, holding one entry per CDR3 protein. The sample consists of hundreds of thousands of distinct CDR3 sequences, less than 8% of them appearing once. The specimen comprised PBMCs from blood, sampled around 25 months after vaccination. These receptors were obtained from a man aged 50-75 years who received an inactivated influenza vaccine. Each CDR3 is given with its conserved first and last residue. The D gene is left open where the match is weak. Clone size is stated in some rows and not others, as once, few, many or a class when expanded.

>.|TRBJ1-4|TRBV30|13|few
CAWSRGGNEKLFF
TGTGCCTGGAGCCGAGGGGGGAACGAAAAACTGTTTTTT
>.|TRBJ2-7|TRBV3-1|14|.
CASSQAASLREQYF
TGTGCCAGCAGCCAGGCCGCGAGTCTGAGGGAGCAGTACTTC
>TRBD1|TRBJ1-5|TRBV20-1|15|few
CSARQGASGNQPQHF
TGCAGTGCTAGACAGGGGGCGAGTGGCAATCAGCCCCAGCATTTT
>TRBD1|TRBJ1-4|TRBV12-3/TRBV12-4|14|many
CASSLGQAAEKLFF
TGTGCCAGCAGTCTCGGACAGGCAGCTGAAAAACTGTTTTTT
>.|TRBJ2-2|TRBV18|13|few
CASSADSTGELFF
TGTGCCAGCTCCGCGGACAGCACCGGGGAGCTGTTTTTT
>.|TRBJ2-2|TRBV6-1|14|few
CASKTPANTGELFF
TGTGCCAGCAAGACACCCGCGAACACCGGGGAGCTGTTTTTT
>.|TRBJ2-7|TRBV5-1|13|many
CASSLASSYEQYF
TGTGCCAGCAGCTTAGCGAGCTCCTACGAGCAGTACTTC
>TRBD2|TRBJ2-2|TRBV4-3|15|few
CASSQVSGSIGELFF
TGCGCCAGCAGCCAAGTTAGCGGGAGTATCGGGGAGCTGTTTTTT
>.|TRBJ2-7|TRBV29-1|12|many
CSVEVAVYEQYF
TGCAGCGTTGAGGTAGCGGTCTACGAGCAGTACTTC
>.|TRBJ2-1|TRBV29-1|14|many
CSVCRDGHYNEQFF
TGCAGCGTTTGCCGGGACGGTCATTACAATGAGCAGTTCTTC
>TRBD1|TRBJ2-7|TRBV4-3|14|.
CAGSRTGDSYEQYF
TGCGCCGGCAGCCGGACAGGGGACTCCTACGAGCAGTACTTC
>.|TRBJ2-7|TRBV5-1|16|many
CASSSLSGGSSYEQYF
TGCGCCAGCAGCTCTCTTTCAGGGGGGAGCTCCTACGAGCAGTACTTC
>.|TRBJ2-1|TRBV7-9|9|few
CASSLDKFF
TGTGCCAGCAGCTTAGACAAGTTCTTC
>.|TRBJ2-1|TRBV7-2|12|.
CASNKLGNEQFF
TGTGCCAGCAACAAACTTGGCAATGAGCAGTTCTTC
>TRBD2|TRBJ2-1|TRBV6-2/TRBV6-3|16|few
CASSLAGTSPYNEQFF
TGTGCCAGCAGTTTGGCCGGGACTAGCCCATACAATGAGCAGTTCTTC
>.|TRBJ2-5|TRBV29-1|13|.
CSVVGGLQETQYF
TGCAGCGTTGTTGGAGGACTCCAAGAGACCCAGTACTTC
>TRBD2|TRBJ2-5|TRBV6-2/TRBV6-3|16|few
CASRRSGGTLQETQYF
TGTGCCAGCAGACGGAGCGGGGGGACCCTACAAGAGACCCAGTACTTC
>TRBD2|TRBJ2-7|TRBV20-1|14|many
CSAPSGSGSNEQYF
TGCAGTGCTCCAAGCGGGAGTGGTTCCAACGAGCAGTACTTC
>.|TRBJ1-2|TRBV9|14|.
CASSVTGNDYGYTF
TGTGCCAGCAGCGTTACAGGGAATGACTATGGCTACACCTTC
>TRBD1|TRBJ1-2|TRBV6-6|13|few
CASTRDSNYGYTF
TGTGCCAGCACCAGGGACAGCAATTATGGCTACACCTTC
>TRBD2|TRBJ2-3|TRBV3-1|15|many
CASSPRGGWADTQYF
TGTGCCAGCAGCCCCCGGGGGGGCTGGGCAGATACGCAGTATTTT
>TRBD1|TRBJ1-5|TRBV7-2|15|many
CASSLVDRGDQPQHF
TGTGCCAGCAGCTTAGTGGACAGGGGGGACCAGCCCCAGCATTTT
>TRBD1|TRBJ2-1|TRBV12-3/TRBV12-4|13|many
CASSRGQAGEQFF
TGTGCCAGCAGTCGAGGACAGGCTGGGGAGCAGTTCTTC
>TRBD2|TRBJ2-1|TRBV28|16|.
CASSFPLAGSGDEQFF
TGTGCCAGCAGTTTCCCCTTAGCGGGCTCCGGGGATGAGCAGTTCTTC
>.|TRBJ2-1|TRBV28|13|.
CASSLEGGVEQFF
TGTGCCAGCAGTTTGGAGGGAGGTGTCGAGCAGTTCTTC
>TRBD1|TRBJ2-2|TRBV11-1|16|.
CASSLGQGARDGELFF
TGTGCCAGCAGCCTTGGGCAGGGGGCGCGGGACGGGGAGCTGTTTTTT
>.|TRBJ2-7|TRBV20-1|10|many
CSANDYEQYF
TGCAGTGCCAACGACTACGAGCAGTACTTC
>.|TRBJ2-3|TRBV7-2|17|.
CASSLSGVGGLGDTQYF
TGTGCCAGCAGCTTAAGTGGGGTCGGGGGGCTTGGAGATACGCAGTATTTT
>.|TRBJ1-2|TRBV19|14|.
CASSKRTVSYGYTF
TGTGCCAGTAGCAAGCGGACAGTCAGCTATGGCTACACCTTC